This T cell receptor beta chain stems from a study of blood T cell repertoires in COVID-19. Background on the study: Sample material is recorded as cDNA or gDNA derived from T cells, B-cell-depleted T cells, or PBMCs.

TCRdb keeps only in-frame clones here, not all; method: immunoSEQ multiplex PCR. The data show about 200,000 clones, roughly 80% seen once. This CDR3 has 14 amino acids. V lost 4 bases to trimming and J lost 5 bases; unmatched junction nucleotides: 6. From germline, CDR1 is SGHNT and CDR2 YYREEE (reference sequence). This clone came up once. Sequencing used peripheral blood. The TCR sequence derives from a woman of 80 years or more with COVID-19, enrolled during active disease. The chain employs TRBV5-4 and TRBJ2-5; 9 nucleotides align to TRBD1. The CDR3 DNA sequence: TGTGCCAGCAGCCCCCGGGACAGGGTGGAGACCCAGTACTTC. Translating it yields CASSPRDRVETQYF.